Listed below are T cell receptor beta chains from one sample, sequenced in a study of CD8 T cells in Susac syndrome. TCRdb independently ran MiXCR on the immunoSEQ multiplex PCR reads; one entry per CDR3 protein. The sample lists 100,000 to 150,000 distinct CDR3 sequences; about 93% were seen once. Sequenced: CD8+ T cells from PBMCs. Receptors were obtained from a human donor with Susac syndrome. Both conserved end residues are part of each CDR3. The D gene is left open where the match is weak. Some rows mark clone size as missing; the rest say once, few, many or name a class of expanded clone.

J | size | D | V | DNA | CDR3
TRBJ2-3 | . | TRBD2 | TRBV12-3/TRBV12-4 | TGTGCCAGCAGAATAGCGGGAGGAAGCACAGATACGCAGTATTTT | CASRIAGGSTDTQYF
TRBJ2-3 | . | TRBD2 | TRBV14 | TGTGCCAGCAGCCCCTTCGCGGGAGGGGGCAGCACAGATACGCAGTATTTT | CASSPFAGGGSTDTQYF
TRBJ2-7 | . | TRBD1 | TRBV11-2 | TGTGCCAGCAGCTTCGGGGACAGGGGCTACGAGCAGTACTTC | CASSFGDRGYEQYF
TRBJ1-5 | . | TRBD1 | TRBV19 | TGTGCCATAAGCCCTACCGGGACAGAGGATCAGCCCCAGCATTTT | CAISPTGTEDQPQHF
TRBJ2-3 | . | TRBD2 | TRBV11-1 | TGTGCCAGCAGCCCCATCGTAATACAACGGGGGGGCGAATTCCCAGATACGCAGTATTTT | CASSPIVIQRGGEFPDTQYF
TRBJ2-5 | . | TRBD2 | TRBV4-2 | TGTGCCAGCAGCCAGGACCCGGAACTAGCGGGAGGTCGAGAGACCCAGTACTTC | CASSQDPELAGGRETQYF
TRBJ2-1 | . | TRBD1 | TRBV4-1 | TGCGCCAGTGGGGACAGAACCTACAATGAGCAGTTCTTC | CASGDRTYNEQFF
TRBJ2-1 | . | TRBD2 | TRBV19 | TGTGCCAGTAGCCTTCAGCGGGAGGGCCGCCACAATGAGCAGTTCTTC | CASSLQREGRHNEQFF
TRBJ2-7 | . | . | TRBV4-3 | TGCGCCAGCAGCCCCGGAGCCCGGGCAGGGGCCGAACCCCAGCTCTTC | CASSPGARAGAEPQLF
TRBJ2-5 | . | . | TRBV6-5 | TGTGCCAGCAGTTACTACGCGTGGCAAGAGACCCAGTACTTC | CASSYYAWQETQYF
TRBJ1-1 | . | . | TRBV12-3/TRBV12-4 | TGTGCCAGCAGTCCATCAAGGGACACTGAAGCTTTCTTT | CASSPSRDTEAFF
TRBJ2-1 | . | . | TRBV27 | TGTGCCAGCAGTTTGAACAGGGCCTACAATGAGCAGTTCTTC | CASSLNRAYNEQFF
TRBJ1-3 | . | TRBD1 | TRBV7-6 | TGTGCCAGCAGCTTCCGACAGGGCCCTGGAAACACCATATATTTT | CASSFRQGPGNTIYF
TRBJ1-3 | . | . | TRBV30 | TGTGCCTGGGACCTACTGGGAAACACCATATATTTT | CAWDLLGNTIYF
TRBJ1-2 | . | . | TRBV6-1 | TGTGCCAGCAGGGATGGGACCGACTATGGCTACACCTTC | CASRDGTDYGYTF
TRBJ2-1 | . | . | TRBV4-3 | TGCGCCAGCAGGCAAGCTATTATAGACAGGAGCTCCTACAATGAGCAGTTCTTC | CASRQAIIDRSSYNEQFF
TRBJ2-7 | . | . | TRBV13 | TGTGCCAGCAGCTTATCGGCTAGTCCGCCCTACGAGCAGTACTTC | CASSLSASPPYEQYF
TRBJ2-7 | . | TRBD2 | TRBV5-1 | TGCGCCAGCAGCTTGGTTCTAGCGGCCGAGCAGTACTTC | CASSLVLAAEQYF
TRBJ1-1 | . | TRBD1 | TRBV12-3/TRBV12-4 | TGTGCCAGCAGTCCACAGGGGATTGAAGCTTTCTTT | CASSPQGIEAFF
TRBJ2-5 | . | TRBD1 | TRBV5-1 | TGCGCCAGCTGGCCCGGACAGGGGGCACGGGAGACCCAGTACTTC | CASWPGQGARETQYF
TRBJ1-1 | . | TRBD1 | TRBV19 | TGTGCCAGTAGTTTTGGACAGGGTAGGACTGAAGCTTTCTTT | CASSFGQGRTEAFF
TRBJ2-7 | . | . | TRBV27 | TGTGCCAGCAGTTTAGGTATTCCGGCAGCCTACAGCTACGAGCAGTACTTC | CASSLGIPAAYSYEQYF
TRBJ2-2 | . | TRBD2 | TRBV27 | TGTGCCAGCAGTTTAACATATTCCGGGGGGACCGGGGAGCTGTTTTTT | CASSLTYSGGTGELFF
TRBJ2-4 | . | . | TRBV27 | TGTGCCAGCAGTTTATGGGCCCTAGGGCGATCGACCAAAAACATTCAGTACTTC | CASSLWALGRSTKNIQYF
TRBJ2-1 | . | . | TRBV4-2 | TGTGCCAGCAGCCAAGAACCGCCCGAAAGCTCCTACAATGAGCAGTTCTTC | CASSQEPPESSYNEQFF
TRBJ1-1 | . | . | TRBV20-1 | TGCAGTGCTAGAGATTTTCTGTTCACTGAAGCTTTCTTT | CSARDFLFTEAFF
TRBJ1-5 | . | . | TRBV11-2 | TGTGCCAGCAGCCTCGGAGGGGCCCGGCCCCAGCATTTT | CASSLGGARPQHF
TRBJ1-1 | . | . | TRBV7-9 | TGTGCCAGCAGCCCGAGTCAGGGAGGAAACACTGAAGCTTTCTTT | CASSPSQGGNTEAFF
TRBJ2-3 | . | TRBD2 | TRBV5-1 | TGCGCCAGCAGCTTGGCCCTAGCGGGGGAAAGCACAGATACGCAGTATTTT | CASSLALAGESTDTQYF
TRBJ1-1 | few | . | TRBV20-1 | TGCAGTGCTAGGAAGGGCGAGAGGGAAGCTTTCTTT | CSARKGEREAFF
TRBJ2-7 | once | TRBD1 | TRBV7-3 | TGTGCCAGCAGCTTAACGCCTACAGGGGTCCCCTACGAGCAGTACTTC | CASSLTPTGVPYEQYF
TRBJ1-1 | . | . | TRBV27 | TGTGCCAGCAGTACCAAGGCGAGGAACACTGAAGCTTTCTTT | CASSTKARNTEAFF
TRBJ2-7 | . | . | TRBV2 | TGTGCCAGCAGTTGGCTGACCGCCTACGAGCAGTACTTC | CASSWLTAYEQYF
TRBJ2-1 | . | . | TRBV9 | TGTGCCAGCAGCGACCGGGACGGAGACTACAATGAGCAGTTCTTC | CASSDRDGDYNEQFF
TRBJ1-2 | . | TRBD1 | TRBV6-5 | TGTGCCAGCAGCCAACTTGGGACAGGGTATGGCTACACCTTC | CASSQLGTGYGYTF
TRBJ2-5 | few | TRBD1 | TRBV6-1 | TGTGCCAGCTACCCGGACAGGGGTCGTGTGGAGACCCAGTACTTC | CASYPDRGRVETQYF
TRBJ2-3 | . | TRBD2 | TRBV6-1 | TGTGCCAGCAGGCTGGCCCCGACTAGCGGGGTAACAGATACGCAGTATTTT | CASRLAPTSGVTDTQYF
TRBJ2-3 | . | . | TRBV20-1 | TGCAGTGCTAGATATTTGGGCCGGCCATCCACAGATACGCAGTATTTT | CSARYLGRPSTDTQYF
TRBJ2-1 | . | . | TRBV10-3 | TGTGCCATCAGTCCCGGAGTGGGCCCAGATGAGCAGTTCTTC | CAISPGVGPDEQFF
TRBJ2-1 | once | TRBD2 | TRBV4-2 | TGTGCCAGAAGCCAAGATGGGGCGGGAGGACCCAATGAGCAGTTCTTC | CARSQDGAGGPNEQFF
TRBJ2-1 | . | . | TRBV12-5 | TGTGCTAGTGGCAGTACTAATGCCTACAATGAGCAGTTCTTC | CASGSTNAYNEQFF
TRBJ1-5 | once | . | TRBV9 | TGTGCCAGCAGCGTAGGTTGGGGCCAGCCCCAGCATTTT | CASSVGWGQPQHF
TRBJ2-1 | . | . | TRBV12-3/TRBV12-4 | TGTGCCAGCAGTTTAATGGGCGTCCGGAACAATGAGCAGTTCTTC | CASSLMGVRNNEQFF
TRBJ1-1 | . | . | TRBV12-3/TRBV12-4 | TGTGCCAGCAGCGTCACTGAAGCTTTCTTT | CASSVTEAFF
TRBJ1-5 | . | TRBD1 | TRBV5-6 | TGTGCCAGCAGCTCGGGACAGATTAGCAATCAGCCCCAGCATTTT | CASSSGQISNQPQHF
TRBJ1-4 | . | . | TRBV7-9 | TGTGCCAGCAGCTCTCCCCTGACAGGCCTTGGGGAAAAACTGTTTTTT | CASSSPLTGLGEKLFF
TRBJ2-1 | . | TRBD1 | TRBV20-1 | TGCAGTGCTAGCTCCGGGACAGGGCTTGATGAGCAGTTCTTC | CSASSGTGLDEQFF
TRBJ1-2 | . | . | TRBV9 | TGTGCCAGCAGCGTAGGTGGACGGAGCTATGGCTACACCTTC | CASSVGGRSYGYTF